The clone carrying this T cell receptor (beta chain) appeared a few times. The target antigen is unknown. The source of the sample is a study of cytomegalovirus exposure and HLA in healthy donors. Regarding the study as a whole: According to an earlier analysis, most TCR beta V segments yielded productive rearrangements about 87% or about 30% of the time.

Use of 60 Vbeta and 13 Jbeta primers characterized the PCR. Authors' processing steps: Per a later analysis, the number of unique TCR beta chains was approximately 73 million, of which roughly 9.9 million were shared. Profiled with immunoSEQ multiplex PCR; TCRdb holds only in-frame clones, not every one. The V and J calls and clone size were taken over from that table, and D and trimming were inferred from the DNA. The sample has around 61,000 clones, about 89% seen once. There are 13 residues in the CDR3. V shed 4 bases and J 6 bases; nucleotides not matched to a gene: 4. CDR1 and CDR2 from the germline V gene are MDHEN and SYDVKM.

Material for sequencing was PBMCs. This receptor was taken from a man in his thirties or forties in good health and CMV-seropositive. The J gene is TRBJ2-7, the V gene TRBV28; 9 bases are a match to TRBD1. CDR3 loop: CASSSGTGSEQYF. In nucleotides, the CDR3 is TGTGCCAGCAGTTCAGGGACAGGGAGCGAGCAGTACTTC.